This T cell receptor beta chain was found in a study of T cells after yellow fever vaccination. Study-level background: SMART-Seq v4 Ultra Low Input handled preparation of low-cell-number fractions. Study findings and constraints: The CD4 compartment and the CD8 compartment contained a small share of clonotypes in common. Any FACS-sorted repertoire could hold abundant clonotypes that contaminate it from the bulk population. Most clones from primary vaccination resurfaced after the booster (approximately 95% CD4, about 91% CD8).

About this clonotype itself: Its matching antigen is unknown.

TCRdb called the 5' RACE reads again in MiXCR, with one record for every CDR3 protein. Of roughly 74,000 distinct CDR3 sequences detected, around 6.9% appear once; the ten largest clones hold roughly 33%. This TCR was recovered from a man between 18 and 35 years old who received the YFV17D yellow fever vaccine. Material: CD8+ T cells sorted from PBMCs, obtained around 5 days after the first yellow fever vaccination.

CDR3 loop: CASSLAPRGAFSGANVLTF. The CDR3 bases are TGCGCCAGCAGCTTGGCGCCGCGGGGGGCCTTCTCTGGGGCCAACGTCCTGACTTTC. The chain employs TRBV5-1 and TRBJ2-6; 8 bases are a match to TRBD2. Unmatched junction bases numbered 8, after V lost 0 bases and J lost 0 bases. Looked up from germline, CDR1 is SGHRS and CDR2 is YFSETQ. This CDR3 spans 19 amino acids. Full variable domain (missing parts from reference TRBV5-1 and TRBJ2-6): KAGVTQTPRYLIKTRGQQVTLSCSPISGHRSVSWYQQTPGQGLQFLFEYFSETQRNKGNFPGRFSGRQFSNSRSEMNVSTLELGDSALYLCASSLAPRGAFSGANVLTFGAGSRLTVL.